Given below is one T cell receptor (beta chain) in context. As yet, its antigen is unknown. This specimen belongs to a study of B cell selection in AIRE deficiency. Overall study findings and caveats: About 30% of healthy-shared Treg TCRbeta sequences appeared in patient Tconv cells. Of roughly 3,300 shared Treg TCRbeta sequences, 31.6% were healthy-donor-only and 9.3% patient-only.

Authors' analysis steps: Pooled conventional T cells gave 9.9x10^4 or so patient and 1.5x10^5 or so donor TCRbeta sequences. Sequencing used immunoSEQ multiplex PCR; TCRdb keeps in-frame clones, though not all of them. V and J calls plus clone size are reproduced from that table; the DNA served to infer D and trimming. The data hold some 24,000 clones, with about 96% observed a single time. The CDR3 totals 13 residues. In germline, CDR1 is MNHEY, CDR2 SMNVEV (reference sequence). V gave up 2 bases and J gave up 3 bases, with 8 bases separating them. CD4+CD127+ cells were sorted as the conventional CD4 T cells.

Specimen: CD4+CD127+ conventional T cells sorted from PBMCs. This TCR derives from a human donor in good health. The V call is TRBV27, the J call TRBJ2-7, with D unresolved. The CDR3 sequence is CASSLMDGYEQYF. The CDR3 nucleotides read TGTGCCAGCAGTTTAATGGACGGCTACGAGCAGTACTTC.